A single T cell receptor beta chain is shown here with its context. Its antigen is not identified. PCR involved 60 Vbeta and 13 Jbeta primers. Libraries were prepared by immunoSEQ multiplex PCR; TCRdb keeps only in-frame clonotypes and omits some of them. The sample consists of about 50,000 clones, 70% to 80% of them appearing once. This entry comes from a study of cytomegalovirus exposure and HLA in healthy donors. Study-level results: Most CMV-associated TCR beta chains appeared HLA-restricted in a later analysis.

Per germline, CDR1 MDHEN and CDR2 SYDVKM. The CDR3 loop spans 14 amino acids. V trimming: 4 bases; J trimming: 7 bases; junction bases outside the gene matches: 7. Material: PBMCs. The V call is TRBV28, the J call TRBJ1-5; 7 nucleotides align to TRBD1. The origin of this receptor is a woman aged 40 to 55 in good health and CMV-seropositive. The DNA of the CDR3 is TGTGCCAGCAGTTCGACAGGGACACGGCAGCCCCAGCATTTT. Translated, it gives CASSSTGTRQPQHF.